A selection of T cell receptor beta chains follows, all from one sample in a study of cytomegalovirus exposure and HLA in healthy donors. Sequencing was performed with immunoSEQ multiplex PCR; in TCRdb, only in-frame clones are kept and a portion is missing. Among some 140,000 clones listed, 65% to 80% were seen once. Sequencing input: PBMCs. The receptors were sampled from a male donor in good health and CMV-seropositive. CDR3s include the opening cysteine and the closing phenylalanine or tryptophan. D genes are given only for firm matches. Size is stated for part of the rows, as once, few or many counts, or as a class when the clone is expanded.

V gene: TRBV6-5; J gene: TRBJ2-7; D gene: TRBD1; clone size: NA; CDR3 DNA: TGTGCCAGCAGTTACTACGACAGGGGCTACGAGCAGTACTTC; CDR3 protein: CASSYYDRGYEQYF
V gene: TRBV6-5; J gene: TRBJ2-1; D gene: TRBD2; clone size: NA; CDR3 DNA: TGTGCCAGCAGTCTGACTAGCGGGAGTAGCAATGAGCAGTTCTTC; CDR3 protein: CASSLTSGSSNEQFF
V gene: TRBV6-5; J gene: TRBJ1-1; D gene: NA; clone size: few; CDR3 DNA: TGTGCCAGCAGCGGGGGATGGGTCACTGAAGCTTTCTTT; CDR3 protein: CASSGGWVTEAFF
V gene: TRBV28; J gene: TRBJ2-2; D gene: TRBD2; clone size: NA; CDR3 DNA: TGTGCCAGCAGGGTGACTAGCGCGACCGGGGAGCTGTTTTTT; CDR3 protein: CASRVTSATGELFF
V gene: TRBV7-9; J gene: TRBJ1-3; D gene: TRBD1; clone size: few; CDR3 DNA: TGTGCCAGCAGCTTTGGGACAGGCGGGTCTGGAAACACCATATATTTT; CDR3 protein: CASSFGTGGSGNTIYF
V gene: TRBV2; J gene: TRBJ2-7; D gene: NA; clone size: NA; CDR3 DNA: TGTGCCAGCAGTGCGGAAGCGGGCACCTACGAGCAGTACTTC; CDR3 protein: CASSAEAGTYEQYF
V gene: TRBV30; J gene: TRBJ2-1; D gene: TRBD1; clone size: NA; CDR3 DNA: TGTGCCTGGAGTCAGGACAGGGCGGATGAGCAGTTCTTC; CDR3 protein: CAWSQDRADEQFF
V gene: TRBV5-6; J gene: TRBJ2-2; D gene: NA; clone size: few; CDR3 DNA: TGTGCCAGCAGTCCGACTGAGAACACCGGGGAGCTGTTTTTT; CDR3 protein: CASSPTENTGELFF
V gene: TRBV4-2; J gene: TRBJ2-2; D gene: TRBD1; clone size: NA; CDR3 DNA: TGTGCCAGCAGCCACACAACCGGGACAGGGATCACCGGGGAGCTGTTTTTT; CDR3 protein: CASSHTTGTGITGELFF
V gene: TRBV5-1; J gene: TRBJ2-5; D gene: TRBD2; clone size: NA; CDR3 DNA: TGCGCCAGCAGCTTGTTAGCGGGGGTCCAAGAGACCCAGTACTTC; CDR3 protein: CASSLLAGVQETQYF
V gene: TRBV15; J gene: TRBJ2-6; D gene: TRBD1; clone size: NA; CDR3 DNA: TGTGCCACCAGCTCCCAGGGGGCTAGCTCTGGGGCCAACGTCCTGACTTTC; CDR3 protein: CATSSQGASSGANVLTF